This T cell receptor (beta chain) was identified in a study of T cells in Graves' hyperthyroidism and ophthalmopathy. General study results and limits: Ophthalmopathy, which appeared later, was predicted by the model a median about 5.9 months before onset.

This clonotype appeared many times. Antigen unknown. RNA transcripts gave rise to amplified TCR beta CDR3 regions. HTBI primers drove first-round RT-PCR of the TCR CDR3. TCRdb itself ran the multiplex PCR reads through MiXCR, one entry per CDR3 protein. The table has about 350,000 distinct CDR3 sequences, approximately 15% seen once. The germline CDR1 and CDR2 sequences are SQVTM and ANQGSEA. Trimming left V 2 bases short and J 4 bases short, with 12 bases between. There are 14 residues in the CDR3. Specimen: blood. This rearrangement joins TRBV29-1 to TRBJ2-1; D is unresolved. This receptor was identified in a woman aged 25 to 39 with Graves' hyperthyroidism. The CDR3 sequence: CSVETGDDYNEQFF. The CDR3 DNA sequence: TGCAGCGTTGAAACTGGGGATGATTACAATGAGCAGTTCTTC.